One and the same sample provided the 2 T cell receptor beta chains below, sequenced in a study of cytomegalovirus exposure and HLA in healthy donors. PCR employed 60 Vbeta and 13 Jbeta primers. The assay was immunoSEQ multiplex PCR, and TCRdb's table has in-frame clones only and misses some. The top ten clones hold about 9.4% of a sample with about 100,000 clones, 60% to 75% of them seen once. Sequenced sample: PBMCs. All receptors come from a man aged 50 to 60 in good health and CMV-seronegative.

The chain couples TRBV29-1 to TRBJ1-1; 12 bases line up with TRBD1. Germline trimming cut 7 bases from V and 9 bases from J; bases unmatched to any gene: 9. Germline V CDR1 and CDR2: SQVTM, ANQGSEA. The CDR3 totals 13 residues. DNA for the CDR3: TGCAGCGCCTCGCCCGGGACAGGGGGCAAAGCTTTCTTT. This encodes CSASPGTGGKAFF.

J is TRBJ1-5 and V is TRBV27; a weak D match, TRBD1 (5 bases). Deletions cut 2 bases from V and 7 bases from J, with 15 bases between. The CDR3 extends over 15 amino acids. Germline V gene lookup returns CDR1 MNHEY and CDR2 SMNVEV (reference sequence). CDR3 in amino acids: CASSLVGGTGQPQHF. CDR3 nucleotides: TGTGCCAGCAGTTTAGTAGGAGGGACGGGACAGCCCCAGCATTTT.